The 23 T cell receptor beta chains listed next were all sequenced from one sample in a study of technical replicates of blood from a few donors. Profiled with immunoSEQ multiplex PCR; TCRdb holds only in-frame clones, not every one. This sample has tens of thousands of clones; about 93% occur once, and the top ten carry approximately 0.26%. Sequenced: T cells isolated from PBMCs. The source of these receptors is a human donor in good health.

The CDR3 region has the DNA TGTGCCAGCAGCCGGACGAGCGGGAGCGAAGAGACCCAGTACTTC. It specifies CASSRTSGSEETQYF. The chain carries TRBV5-4 and TRBJ2-5; 8 bases are shared with TRBD2. CDR1 is SGHNT and CDR2 is YYREEE in the germline V gene (reference sequence). Trimming cost V 4 bases and J 3 bases; bases outside gene matches: 8. This CDR3 comprises 15 residues.

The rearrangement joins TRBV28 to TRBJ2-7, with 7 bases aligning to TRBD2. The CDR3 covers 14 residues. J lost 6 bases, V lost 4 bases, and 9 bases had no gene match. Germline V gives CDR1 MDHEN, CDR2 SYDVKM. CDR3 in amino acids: CASSSELWGGEQYF. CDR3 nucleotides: TGTGCCAGCAGTTCGGAACTCTGGGGGGGCGAGCAGTACTTC.

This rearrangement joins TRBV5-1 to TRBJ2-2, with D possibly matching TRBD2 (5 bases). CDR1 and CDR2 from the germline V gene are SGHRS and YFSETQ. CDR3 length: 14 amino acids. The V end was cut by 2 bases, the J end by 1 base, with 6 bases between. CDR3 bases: TGCGCCAGCAGCTTTGAGGGGAACACCGGGGAGCTGTTTTTT. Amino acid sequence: CASSFEGNTGELFF. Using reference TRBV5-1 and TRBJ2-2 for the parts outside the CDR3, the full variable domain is KAGVTQTPRYLIKTRGQQVTLSCSPISGHRSVSWYQQTPGQGLQFLFEYFSETQRNKGNFPGRFSGRQFSNSRSEMNVSTLELGDSALYLCASSFEGNTGELFFGEGSRLTVL.

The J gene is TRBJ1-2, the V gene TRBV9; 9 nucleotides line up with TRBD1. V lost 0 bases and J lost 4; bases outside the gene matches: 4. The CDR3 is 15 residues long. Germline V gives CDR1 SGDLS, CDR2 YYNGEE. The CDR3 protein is CASSVDGTGLYGYTF. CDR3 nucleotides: TGTGCCAGCAGCGTAGACGGGACAGGGCTCTATGGCTACACCTTC. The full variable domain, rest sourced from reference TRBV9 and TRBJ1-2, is DSGVTQTPKHLITATGQRVTLRCSPRSGDLSVYWYQQSLDQGLQFLIQYYNGEERAKGNILERFSAQQFPDLHSELNLSSLELGDSALYFCASSVDGTGLYGYTFGSGTRLTVV.

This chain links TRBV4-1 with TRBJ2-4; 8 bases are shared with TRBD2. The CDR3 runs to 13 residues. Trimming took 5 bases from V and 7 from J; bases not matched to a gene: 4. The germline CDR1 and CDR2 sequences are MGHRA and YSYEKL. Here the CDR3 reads CASSSTSENIQYF. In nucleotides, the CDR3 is TGCGCCAGCAGCTCGACTAGCGAGAACATTCAGTACTTC.

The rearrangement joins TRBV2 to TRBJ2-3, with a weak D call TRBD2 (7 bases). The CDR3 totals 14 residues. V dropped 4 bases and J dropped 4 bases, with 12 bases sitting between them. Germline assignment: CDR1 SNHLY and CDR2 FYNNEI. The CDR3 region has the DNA TGTGCCAGCAGTGGGGGGGGCCGATCAGATACGCAGTATTTT. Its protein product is CASSGGGRSDTQYF.

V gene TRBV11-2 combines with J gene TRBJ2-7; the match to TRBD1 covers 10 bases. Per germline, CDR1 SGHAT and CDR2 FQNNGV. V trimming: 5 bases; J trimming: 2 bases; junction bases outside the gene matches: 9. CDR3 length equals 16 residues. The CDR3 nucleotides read TGTGCCAGCAGCGAATTAATGGGACAGGGGCCCTACGAGCAGTACTTC. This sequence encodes CASSELMGQGPYEQYF. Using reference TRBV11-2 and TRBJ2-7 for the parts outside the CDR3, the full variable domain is EAGVAQSPRYKIIEKRQSVAFWCNPISGHATLYWYQQILGQGPKLLIQFQNNGVVDDSQLPKDRFSAERLKGVDSTLKIQPAKLEDSAVYLCASSELMGQGPYEQYFGPGTRLTVT.

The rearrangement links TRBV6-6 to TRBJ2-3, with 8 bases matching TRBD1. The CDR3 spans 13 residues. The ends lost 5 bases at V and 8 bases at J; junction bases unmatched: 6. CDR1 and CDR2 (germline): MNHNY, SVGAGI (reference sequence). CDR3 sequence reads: CASSQDRVGTQYF. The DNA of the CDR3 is TGTGCCAGCAGTCAGGACAGGGTCGGTACGCAGTATTTT.

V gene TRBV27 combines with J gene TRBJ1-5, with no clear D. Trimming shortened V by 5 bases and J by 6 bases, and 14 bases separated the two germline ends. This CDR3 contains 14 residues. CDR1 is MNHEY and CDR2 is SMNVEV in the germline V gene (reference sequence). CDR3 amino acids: CASSPRAGGQPQHF. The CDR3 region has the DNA TGTGCCAGCAGTCCCCGAGCGGGCGGTCAGCCCCAGCATTTT.

CDR3 loop: CSVDGRGTYNEQFF. The CDR3 DNA reads as TGCAGCGTTGACGGCAGGGGAACCTACAATGAGCAGTTCTTC. The rearrangement joins TRBV29-1 to TRBJ2-1; a possible D gene is TRBD1 (6 bases). The germline V gene encodes CDR1 SQVTM and CDR2 ANQGSEA. Trimming left V 3 bases short and J 2 bases short, with 11 bases between. The CDR3 consists of 14 residues.

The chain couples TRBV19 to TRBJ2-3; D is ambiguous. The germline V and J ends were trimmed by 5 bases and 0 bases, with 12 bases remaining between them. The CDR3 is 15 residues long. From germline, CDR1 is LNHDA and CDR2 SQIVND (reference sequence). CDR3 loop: CASSLRATSTDTQYF. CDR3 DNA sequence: TGTGCCAGTAGTTTGCGAGCGACGAGCACAGATACGCAGTATTTT.

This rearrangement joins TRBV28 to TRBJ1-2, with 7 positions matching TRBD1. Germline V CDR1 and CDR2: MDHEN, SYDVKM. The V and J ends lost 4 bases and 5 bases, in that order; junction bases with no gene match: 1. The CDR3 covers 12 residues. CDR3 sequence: CASSSQGYGYTF. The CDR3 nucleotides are TGTGCCAGCAGTTCACAGGGGTATGGCTACACCTTC.

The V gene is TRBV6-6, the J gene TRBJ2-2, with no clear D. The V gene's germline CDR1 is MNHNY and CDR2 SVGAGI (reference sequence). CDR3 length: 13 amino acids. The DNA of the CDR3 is TGTGCTGTTGGCGGTCAAAGCACCGGGGAGCTGTTTTTT. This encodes CAVGGQSTGELFF.

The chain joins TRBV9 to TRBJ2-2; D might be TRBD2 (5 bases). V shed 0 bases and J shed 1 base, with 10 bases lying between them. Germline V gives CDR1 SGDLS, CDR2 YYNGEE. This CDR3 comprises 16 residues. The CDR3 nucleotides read TGTGCCAGCAGCGTAGCCAGCCGGGGGAACACCGGGGAGCTGTTTTTT. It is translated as CASSVASRGNTGELFF.

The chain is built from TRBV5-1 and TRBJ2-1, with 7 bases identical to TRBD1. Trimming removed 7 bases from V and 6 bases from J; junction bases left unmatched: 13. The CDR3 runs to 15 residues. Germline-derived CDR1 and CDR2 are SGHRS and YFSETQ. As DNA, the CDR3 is TGCGCCAGCTTCCAATTAGGGACAGCTCTCAATGAGCAGTTCTTC. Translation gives CASFQLGTALNEQFF.

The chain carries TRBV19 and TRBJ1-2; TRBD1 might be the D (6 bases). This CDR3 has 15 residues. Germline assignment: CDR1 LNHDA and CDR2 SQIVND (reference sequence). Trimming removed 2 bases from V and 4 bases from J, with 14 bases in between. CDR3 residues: CASSILGGRGYGYTF. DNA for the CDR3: TGTGCCAGTAGTATATTGGGTGGCAGGGGCTATGGCTACACCTTC.

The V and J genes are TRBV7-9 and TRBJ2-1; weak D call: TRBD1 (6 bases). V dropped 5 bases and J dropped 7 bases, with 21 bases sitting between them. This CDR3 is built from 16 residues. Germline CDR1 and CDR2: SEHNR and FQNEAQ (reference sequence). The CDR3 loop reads CASSPSSEPTGNEQFF. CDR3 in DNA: TGTGCCAGCAGCCCTTCATCAGAGCCAACAGGGAATGAGCAGTTCTTC.

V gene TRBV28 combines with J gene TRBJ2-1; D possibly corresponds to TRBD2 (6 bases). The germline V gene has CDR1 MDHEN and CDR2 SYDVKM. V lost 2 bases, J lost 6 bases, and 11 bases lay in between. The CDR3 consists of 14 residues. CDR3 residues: CASSLAGSGNEQFF. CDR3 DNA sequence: TGTGCCAGCAGTTTAGCGGGAAGCGGCAATGAGCAGTTCTTC.

CDR3 residues: CASTGQQETQYF. The CDR3 bases are TGTGCCAGCACGGGACAACAAGAGACCCAGTACTTC. The gene calls are TRBV7-6 and TRBJ2-5, with D possibly TRBD1 on 6 matching bases. V lost 7 bases and J 2 bases, leaving 8 bases between the germline ends. This CDR3 spans 12 amino acids. Germline lookup yields CDR1 SGHVS and CDR2 FNYEAQ.

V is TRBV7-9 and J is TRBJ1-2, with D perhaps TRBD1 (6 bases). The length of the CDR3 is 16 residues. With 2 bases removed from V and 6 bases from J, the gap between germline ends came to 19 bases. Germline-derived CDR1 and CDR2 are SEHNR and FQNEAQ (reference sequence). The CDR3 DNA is TGTGCCAGCAGCTTAACAGGGTTCCCAGCACACCATGGCTACACCTTC. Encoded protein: CASSLTGFPAHHGYTF. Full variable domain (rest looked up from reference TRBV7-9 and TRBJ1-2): DTGVSQNPRHKITKRGQNVTFRCDPISEHNRLYWYRQTLGQGPEFLTYFQNEAQLEKSRLLSDRFSAERPKGSFSTLEIQRTEQGDSAMYLCASSLTGFPAHHGYTFGSGTRLTVV.

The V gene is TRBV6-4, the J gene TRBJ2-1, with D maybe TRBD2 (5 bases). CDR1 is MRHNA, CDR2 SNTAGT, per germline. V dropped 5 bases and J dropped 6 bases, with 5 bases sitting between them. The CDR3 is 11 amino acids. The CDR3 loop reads CASSRGNEQFF. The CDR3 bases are TGTGCCAGCAGTCGGGGCAATGAGCAGTTCTTC.

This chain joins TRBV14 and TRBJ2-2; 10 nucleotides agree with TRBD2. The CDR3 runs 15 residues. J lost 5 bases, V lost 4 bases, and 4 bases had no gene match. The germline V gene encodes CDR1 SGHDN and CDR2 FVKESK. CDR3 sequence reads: CASSPGLAATGELFF. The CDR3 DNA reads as TGTGCCAGCAGCCCTGGACTAGCGGCGACCGGGGAGCTGTTTTTT.

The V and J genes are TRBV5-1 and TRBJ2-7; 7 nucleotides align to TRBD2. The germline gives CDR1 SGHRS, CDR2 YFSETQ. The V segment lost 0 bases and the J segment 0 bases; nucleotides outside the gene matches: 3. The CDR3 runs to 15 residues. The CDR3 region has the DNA TGCGCCAGCAGCTTGGAAGGGGACTACTCCTACGAGCAGTACTTC. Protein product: CASSLEGDYSYEQYF.